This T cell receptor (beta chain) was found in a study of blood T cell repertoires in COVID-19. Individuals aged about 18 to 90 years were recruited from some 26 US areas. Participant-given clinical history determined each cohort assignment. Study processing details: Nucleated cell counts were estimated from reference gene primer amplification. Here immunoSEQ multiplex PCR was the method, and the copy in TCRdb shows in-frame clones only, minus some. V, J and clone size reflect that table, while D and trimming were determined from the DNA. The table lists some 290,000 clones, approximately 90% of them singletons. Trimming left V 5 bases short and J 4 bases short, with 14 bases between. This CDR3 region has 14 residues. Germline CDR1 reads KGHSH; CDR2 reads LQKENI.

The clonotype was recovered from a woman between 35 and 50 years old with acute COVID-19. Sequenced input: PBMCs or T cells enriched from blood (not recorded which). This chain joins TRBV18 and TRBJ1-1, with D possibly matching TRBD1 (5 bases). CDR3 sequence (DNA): TGTGCCAGCTCAGAGTCAGGGTCCAGCACTGAAGCTTTCTTT. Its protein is CASSESGSSTEAFF. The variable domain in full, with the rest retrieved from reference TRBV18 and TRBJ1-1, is NAGVMQNPRHLVRRRGQEARLRCSPMKGHSHVYWYRQLPEEGLKFMVYLQKENIIDESGMPKERFSAEFPKEGPSILRIQQVVRGDSAAYFCASSESGSSTEAFFGQGTRLTVV.